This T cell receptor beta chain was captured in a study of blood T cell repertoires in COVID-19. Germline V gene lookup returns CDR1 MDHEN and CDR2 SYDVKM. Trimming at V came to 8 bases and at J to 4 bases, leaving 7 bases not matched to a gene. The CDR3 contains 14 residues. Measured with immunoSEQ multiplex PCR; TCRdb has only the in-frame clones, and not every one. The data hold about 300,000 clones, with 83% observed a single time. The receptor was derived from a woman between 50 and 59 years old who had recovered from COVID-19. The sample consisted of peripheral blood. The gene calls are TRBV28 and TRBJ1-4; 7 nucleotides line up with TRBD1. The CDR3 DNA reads TGTGCCAGCGGGAAACAGGGGCTTAATGAAAAACTGTTTTTT. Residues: CASGKQGLNEKLFF.